This T cell receptor (beta chain) is drawn from a study of preoperative IRX-2 immunotherapy in early breast cancer. The treatment here: preoperative locoregional IRX-2 cytokine immunotherapy. Assay used: immunoSEQ multiplex PCR; TCRdb lists only in-frame clones, some missing. This repertoire shows approximately 15,000 clones, roughly 88% found once; its top ten account for about 27%. This sequence originates from a human donor with breast cancer. The sample was acquired from a patient treated with IRX-2 immunotherapy.

The chain's CDR3 is CASSLTRSEAFF. DNA for the CDR3: TGTGCCAGCTCACTGACCCGATCTGAAGCTTTCTTT. The J gene is TRBJ1-1, the V gene TRBV18; D remains unclear. Looked up from germline, CDR1 is KGHSH and CDR2 is LQKENI. The V and J ends lost 4 bases and 6 bases respectively, with 9 bases between them. The CDR3 covers 12 residues.